This T cell receptor beta chain came from a study of CD8+ T cells in alopecia areata (dated by TCRdb to the late 2010s). Turning to the overall study: The study used high-throughput TCRbeta sequencing to examine T cell clonal expansion in alopecia areata, in both the C3H/HeJ mouse model and human patients. Scalp clonality was compared across normal scalp (n=4), patchy alopecia areata scalp (n=8), and alopecia totalis/universalis scalp (n=8). Scalp tissue and sorted CD4+ and CD8+ peripheral blood T cells from patchy and totalis/universalis alopecia areata patients and from healthy controls were covered by human TCRbeta sequencing. The RNA source kit depended on sample type: the PAXgene miRNA kit for fixed scalp, the miRNeasy kit for PBMCs, and the RNeasy kit for mouse skin. TCRbeta CDR3 regions were amplified by immunoSEQ multiplex PCR with 35 Vbeta forward and 13 Jbeta reverse primers. The investigation overall reported the following: Resident alphabeta T cells in normal human skin are also sequenced, complicating scalp TCR repertoire analysis, unlike mouse skin dominated by gammadelta T cells. Compared with mice, TCR sequences shared between patients were less clear, possibly partly because of HLA diversity across the patient population. Compared with normal scalp, lesional scalp, particularly in alopecia totalis/universalis, had higher clonality and more expanded CD8+ clones, which suggests antigenic drive.

CDR3 length: 12 amino acids, cysteine to phenylalanine. Left in the record is the CDR3 DNA by itself, 36 bases read in frame from the first base. The germline V gene yields SGHTA for CDR1 and FQGNSA for CDR2. Trimming removed 5 bases from V and 7 bases from J, leaving 9 bases between the germline ends. Libraries were constructed by the immunoSEQ multiplex PCR assay. To provide template for TCR sequencing, every sample had RNA extracted and reverse transcribed into cDNA. SuperScript III was used for first-strand cDNA synthesis, primed with a 2:1 mix of oligo-dT and random hexamers. A synthetic immune receptor repertoire was used to measure amplification bias, and any remaining bias was corrected computationally. On the authors' methods: Raw reads were preprocessed for error removal, and CDR3 was defined according to IMGT conventions as running from the conserved cysteine to phenylalanine. Clonality was computed by normalizing Shannon entropy by log2 of the number of productive unique TCRs and subtracting the result from 1. Whether scalp clones were CD4 or CD8 was inferred by matching scalp TCRbeta sequences against CD4 and CD8 repertoires sorted from blood. TCRdb stores this immuneACCESS table with in-frame sequences only. Part of the clones is absent; in the studies checked, under half of the shortfall reflects unresolved V genes, and no reason is known for the rest. V, J and clone size reflect that table, while D and trimming were determined from the DNA. For this sample the table gives roughly 100,000 clones, of which 45% to 60% were detected only once. The ten largest clones represent 7.5% to 9% of the sample.

This clone has a handful of counts. Its binding antigen is unknown. Qualities for individual bases were not recorded, and no much larger clone is one base off. After PBMCs were isolated by density centrifugation and stained for CD3, CD4 and CD8, a FACSAria was used to sort CD4+ and CD8+ T cells. Unaffected controls provided scalp biopsies and blood samples. Recombination linked TRBV7-2 to TRBJ2-4, with the D gene uncertain. The sequence was obtained from a human donor in good health. Specimen: CD4+ T cells sorted from blood. The DNA sequence is TGTGCCAGCAGCCGTGACCGGAACATTCAGTACTTC. Translated, this gives CASSRDRNIQYF.